This TCR beta chain emerged from a study of CD8 T cells in Susac syndrome. In germline, CDR1 is MGHRA, CDR2 YSYEKL. V shed 1 base and J shed 3 bases, with 21 bases lying between them. This CDR3 spans 18 amino acids. Study conclusions and caveats: The study's TCR sequencing and HLA analysis drew on a certain number of individuals. That number was acknowledged as relatively small.

Random hexamers primed reverse transcription of about 0.5 to 1 ug RNA. The TCR beta CDR3 was amplified by immunoSEQ multiplex PCR across 54 Vbeta, 13 Jbeta. Via MiXCR, TCRdb re-called the immunoSEQ multiplex PCR reads, giving one row per CDR3 protein. This repertoire shows 75,000 to 100,000 distinct CDR3 sequences, 90% to 95% found once; its top ten account for approximately 0.26%. A note on this clonotype: The target antigen is unknown.

Negative magnetic isolation gave CD8+ and CD4+ cells; FACS enriched CD8+ TEMRA. This TCR came from a human donor in good health. Input material: CD8+ T cells from PBMCs. The chain joins TRBV4-1 to TRBJ1-2; TRBD1 might be the D (5 bases). CDR3 sequence reads: CASSQGSEGLRIDYGYTF. DNA of the CDR3: TGCGCCAGCAGCCAAGGATCGGAGGGGTTGCGGATCGACTATGGCTACACCTTC.